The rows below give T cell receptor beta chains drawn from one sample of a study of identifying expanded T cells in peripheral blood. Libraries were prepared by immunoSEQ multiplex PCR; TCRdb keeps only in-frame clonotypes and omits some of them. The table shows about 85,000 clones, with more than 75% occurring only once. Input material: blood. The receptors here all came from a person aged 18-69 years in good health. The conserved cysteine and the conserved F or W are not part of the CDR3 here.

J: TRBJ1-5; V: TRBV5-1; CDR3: ASSLQGAGDQPQH
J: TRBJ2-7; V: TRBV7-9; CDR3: ASLRDNSYEQY
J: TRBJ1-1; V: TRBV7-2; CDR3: ASRSQGNTEAF
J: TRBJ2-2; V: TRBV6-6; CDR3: ASRFTGAGELF
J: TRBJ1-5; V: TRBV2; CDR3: ASSRTGGRQPQH
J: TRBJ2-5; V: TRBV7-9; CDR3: ASSPPFTAGETQY
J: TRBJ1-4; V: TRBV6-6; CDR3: ASSVWGSGEKLF
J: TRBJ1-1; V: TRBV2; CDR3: ASSVDRGNTEAF
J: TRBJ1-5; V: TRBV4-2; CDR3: ASSQAGGHPAYSNQPQH
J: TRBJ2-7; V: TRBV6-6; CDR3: ASTMWEGAVYYEQY
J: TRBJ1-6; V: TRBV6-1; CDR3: ASSVLGRESSYNSPLH
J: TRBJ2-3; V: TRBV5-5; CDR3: ASSLVWTDTQY
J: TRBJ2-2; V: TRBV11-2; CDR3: ASSLLTGRMNTGELF
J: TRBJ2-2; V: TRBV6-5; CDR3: ASSYSGGPGELF
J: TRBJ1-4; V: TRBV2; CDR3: ASSEDPVTGKLF
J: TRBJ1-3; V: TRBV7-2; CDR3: ASSLNTGAGNTIY
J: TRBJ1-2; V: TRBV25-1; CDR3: ASRGVYGYT
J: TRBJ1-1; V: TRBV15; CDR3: ATSRVRRAEAF
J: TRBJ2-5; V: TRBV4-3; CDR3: ASSQQLSQGLETQY
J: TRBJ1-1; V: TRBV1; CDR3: TSSQDGMAEAF
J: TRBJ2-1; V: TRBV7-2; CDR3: ASSLLSSYNEQF
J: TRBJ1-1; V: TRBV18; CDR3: ASSPGPDRVQSEAF
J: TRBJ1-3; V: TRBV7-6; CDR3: ASSLGVGQARL
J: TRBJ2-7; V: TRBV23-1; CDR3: ASSQRGQEDYEQY
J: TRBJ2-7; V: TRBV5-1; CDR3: ASSWTLRDRYSSHYEQY
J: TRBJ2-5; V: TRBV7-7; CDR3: ASSSRDSGETQY
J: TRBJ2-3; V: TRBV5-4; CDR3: ASTLMRGGGTDTQY
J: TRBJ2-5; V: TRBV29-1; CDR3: SVVEGSGETQY
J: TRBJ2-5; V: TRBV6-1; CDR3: ASRLISGEETQY
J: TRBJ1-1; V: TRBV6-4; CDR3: ASKEGSGNTEAF
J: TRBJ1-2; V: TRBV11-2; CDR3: ASSPRTGRGGYT